This TCR beta chain was sequenced for a study of breast tumors, draining lymph nodes, adjacent tissues. Study results and limitations: Luminal-like breast cancer showed significantly higher tumor–nontumor repertoire similarity than basal-like. That most tumor T cells come from lymph nodes remained unproven.

This clonotype was counted at least ten times. Its antigen is unknown. MiXCR, applied by TCRdb to the multiplex PCR reads, yields one record per CDR3 protein. Found here are 170,000 or so distinct CDR3 sequences, roughly 30% of them singletons; the top ten hold 3.5% to 4.5%. The junction had 9 bases not matched to a gene; V was cut back by 1 base and J by 3 bases. The CDR3 spans 16 residues. The germline V gene has CDR1 SGHDT and CDR2 YYEEEE. Breast cancer patients provided tissue from their axillary draining lymph nodes. The receptor comes from a female donor with breast cancer. Some clones in this sample may be carry-over from other donors' samples. Sequencing input: axillary lymph node tissue. The V and J genes are TRBV5-6 and TRBJ2-7; 8 bases fit TRBD2. CDR3 loop: CASSLLAGKRVYEQYF. The CDR3, as DNA: TGTGCCAGCAGCTTGTTAGCGGGGAAGAGAGTCTACGAGCAGTACTTC. The complete variable domain, with remaining parts taken from reference TRBV5-6 and TRBJ2-7, reads DAGVTQSPTHLIKTRGQQVTLRCSPKSGHDTVSWYQQALGQGPQFIFQYYEEEERQRGNFPDRFSGHQFPNYSSELNVNALLLGDSALYLCASSLLAGKRVYEQYFGPGTRLTVT.